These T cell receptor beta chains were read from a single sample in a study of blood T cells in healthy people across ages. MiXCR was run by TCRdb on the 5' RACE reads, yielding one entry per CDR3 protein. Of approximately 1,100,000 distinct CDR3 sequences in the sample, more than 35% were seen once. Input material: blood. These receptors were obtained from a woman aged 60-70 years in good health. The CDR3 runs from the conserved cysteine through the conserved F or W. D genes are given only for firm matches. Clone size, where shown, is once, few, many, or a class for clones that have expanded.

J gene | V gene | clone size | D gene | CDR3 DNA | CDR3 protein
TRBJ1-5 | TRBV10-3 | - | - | TGTGCCACCAACACTGCCAACAATCAGCCCCAGCATTTT | CATNTANNQPQHF
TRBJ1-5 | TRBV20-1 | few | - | TGCAGTGCTAGCCTTGACTCCGACAAAAGCAATCAGCCCCAGCATTTT | CSASLDSDKSNQPQHF
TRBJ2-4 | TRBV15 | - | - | TGTGCCACCAGCAGGGGGACGGGTCTAGCCAAAAACATTCAGTACTTC | CATSRGTGLAKNIQYF
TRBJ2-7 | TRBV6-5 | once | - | TGTGCCAGCAGCCCAATGAGGAGCTCCTACGAGCGGTACTTC | CASSPMRSSYERYF
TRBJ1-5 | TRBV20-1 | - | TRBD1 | TGCAGTGCTAGACGACGTTCTGACAGGGTAGGTCAGCCCCAGCATTTT | CSARRRSDRVGQPQHF
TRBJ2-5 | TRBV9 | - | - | TGTGCCAGCAGCGTAGATATGGGGGAAGAGACCCAGTACTTC | CASSVDMGEETQYF
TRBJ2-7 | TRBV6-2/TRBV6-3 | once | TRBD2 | TGTGCCGGCAGGGAACTAGCGGGAGGCTCCTACGAGCAGTACTTC | CAGRELAGGSYEQYF
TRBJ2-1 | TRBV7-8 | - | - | TGTGCCAGCAGCTTAGGGGTGACACTAGGGACCTACAATGAGCAGTTCTTC | CASSLGVTLGTYNEQFF
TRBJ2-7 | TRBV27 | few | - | TGTGCCAGCCGGCAGGGAGACCCTTACGAGCAGTACTTC | CASRQGDPYEQYF
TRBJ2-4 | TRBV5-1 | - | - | TGCGCCAGCAGCTTCGGGGAACTAGCCAAAAACATTCAGTACTTC | CASSFGELAKNIQYF